This T cell receptor beta chain came from a study of blood T cell repertoires in COVID-19. Study background: The United States, Italy and Spain provided the acute and convalescent COVID-19 samples.

Under the authors' procedure: Estimation of nucleated cell counts relied on the amplification of reference gene primers. TCRdb keeps only in-frame clones here, not all; method: immunoSEQ multiplex PCR. From that table come the V and J calls and clone size; the DNA was used to work out D and trimming. The repertoire holds around 110,000 clones, about nine tenths seen once, with 1.5% to 2% in the top ten. The specimen sequenced was peripheral blood. The TCR originated in a human donor with active COVID-19. The donor label of this sample is uncertain.

The CDR3 nucleotides read TGTGCCTGGAGTAGGGGCAGGGGAGATGAAAAACTGTTTTTT. Amino acid sequence: CAWSRGRGDEKLFF. The V gene is TRBV30, the J gene TRBJ1-4; weak D call: TRBD1 (6 bases). The V and J ends lost 2 bases and 6 bases respectively, with 13 bases between them. Looked up from germline, CDR1 is GTSNPN and CDR2 is SVGIG (reference sequence). The CDR3 spans 14 residues.